This TCR beta chain was retrieved from a study of beta chain features in type 1 diabetes. Study overall: Patients shared similar age, gender and cell yields with healthy donors. Study-wide results and caveats: Shorter TCRB CDR3s, moderately but significantly so, were found in Type 1 diabetes patients in all four CD4+ subsets. Insertion counts at VDJ junctions were lower in type 1 diabetes patients, who also showed more deletions there.

V lost 5 bases to trimming and J lost 3 bases; unmatched junction nucleotides: 4. In germline, CDR1 is SGHTA, CDR2 FQGNSA. The CDR3 contains 15 residues. This clone was picked up one time. Its antigen is unknown. The entirety of the isolated RNA underwent reverse transcription, so expressed TCRB transcripts were sequenced. Some 3.6 million reads on average were seen across naive, central memory and regulatory T cell samples. TCRdb keeps only in-frame clones here, not all; method: immunoSEQ multiplex PCR. In the table there are over 350,000 clones, about 14% of which are singletons. This sequence joins TRBV7-2 and TRBJ2-7, with 13 bases matching TRBD2. Sequencing input: naive CD4+ T cells from blood. This receptor was identified in a woman aged 18-35 years in good health. CDR3 DNA: TGTGCCAGCAGCGCCGGACTAGCGGGGGTCTACGAGCAGTACTTC. Translated: CASSAGLAGVYEQYF.